This T cell receptor (beta chain) was obtained from a study of blood T cell repertoires in COVID-19. Assay: immunoSEQ multiplex PCR; the TCRdb copy retains only in-frame clones and omits some. The profile shows 97,000 or so clones, more than 85% of them singletons. Germline V gene sequence: CDR1 GTSNPN, CDR2 SVGIG (reference sequence). The length of the CDR3 is 13 residues. Trimming took off 0 bases at V and 1 base at J, with 6 bases between the two ends. What was sequenced was peripheral blood. This receptor was obtained from a man aged 18 to 29 with acute or convalescent COVID-19. The chain combines TRBV30 with TRBJ1-1; TRBD1 might be the D (5 bases). The CDR3 protein is CAWSVGGNTEAFF. The CDR3 nucleotides are TGTGCCTGGAGTGTGGGGGGGAACACTGAAGCTTTCTTT. Looking up the rest from reference TRBV30 and TRBJ1-1 gives the full variable domain: SQTIHQWPATLVQPVGSPLSLECTVEGTSNPNLYWYRQAAGRGLQLLFYSVGIGQISSEVPQNLSASRPQDRQFILSSKKLLLSDSGFYLCAWSVGGNTEAFFGQGTRLTVV.